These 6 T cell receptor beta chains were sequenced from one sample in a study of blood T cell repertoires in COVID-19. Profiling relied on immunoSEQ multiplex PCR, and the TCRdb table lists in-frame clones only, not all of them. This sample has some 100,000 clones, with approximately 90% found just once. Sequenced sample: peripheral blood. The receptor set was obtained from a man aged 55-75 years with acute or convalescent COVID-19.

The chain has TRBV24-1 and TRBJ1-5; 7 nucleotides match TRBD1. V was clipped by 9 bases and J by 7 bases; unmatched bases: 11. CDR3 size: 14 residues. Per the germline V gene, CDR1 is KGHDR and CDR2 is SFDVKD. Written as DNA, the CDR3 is TGTGCCACCTCTCCCGGGACAGCCCCACAGCCCCAGCATTTT. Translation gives CATSPGTAPQPQHF.

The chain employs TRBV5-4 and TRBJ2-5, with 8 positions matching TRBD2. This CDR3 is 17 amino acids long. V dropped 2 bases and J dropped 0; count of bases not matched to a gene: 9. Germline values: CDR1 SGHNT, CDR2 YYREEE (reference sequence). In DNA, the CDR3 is TGTGCCAGCAGCTTTCCAGGGCAGCGGGGGTACCAAGAGACCCAGTACTTC. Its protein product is CASSFPGQRGYQETQYF.

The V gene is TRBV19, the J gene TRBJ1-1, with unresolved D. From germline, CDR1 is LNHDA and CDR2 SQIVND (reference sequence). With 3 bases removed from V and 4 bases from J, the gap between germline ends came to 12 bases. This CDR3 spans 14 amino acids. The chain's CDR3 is CASSMRGRSTEAFF. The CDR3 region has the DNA TGTGCCAGTAGTATGAGAGGGAGGAGCACTGAAGCTTTCTTT.

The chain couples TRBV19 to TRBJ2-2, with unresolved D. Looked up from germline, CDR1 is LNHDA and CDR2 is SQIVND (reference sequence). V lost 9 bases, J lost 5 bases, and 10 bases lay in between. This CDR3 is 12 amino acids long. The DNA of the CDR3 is TGTGCCAGCCTCGACAAGACCGGGGAGCTGTTTTTT. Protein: CASLDKTGELFF.

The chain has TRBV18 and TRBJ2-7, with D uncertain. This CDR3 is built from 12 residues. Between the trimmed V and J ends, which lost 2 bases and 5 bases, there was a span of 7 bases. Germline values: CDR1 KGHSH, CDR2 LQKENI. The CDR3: CASSPNSHEQYF. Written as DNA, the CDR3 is TGTGCCAGCTCACCAAATAGCCACGAGCAGTACTTC.

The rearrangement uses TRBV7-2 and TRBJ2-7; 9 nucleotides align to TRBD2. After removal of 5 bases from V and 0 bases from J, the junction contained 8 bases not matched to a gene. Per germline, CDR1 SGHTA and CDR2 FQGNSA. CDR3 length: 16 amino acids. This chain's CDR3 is CASSPRLAVSSYEQYF. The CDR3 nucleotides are TGTGCCAGCAGCCCAAGACTAGCGGTAAGCTCCTACGAGCAGTACTTC. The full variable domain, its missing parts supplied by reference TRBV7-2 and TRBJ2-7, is GAGVSQSPSNKVTEKGKDVELRCDPISGHTALYWYRQSLGQGLEFLIYFQGNSAPDKSGLPSDRFSAERTGGSVSTLTIQRTQQEDSAVYLCASSPRLAVSSYEQYFGPGTRLTVT.